The 13 T cell receptor beta chains below come from one sample, sequenced in a study of tumor-infiltrating lymphocytes in oesophageal squamous cell carcinoma. One entry per CDR3 protein, called by TCRdb with MiXCR from the PCR reads. The repertoire has under 15,000 distinct CDR3 sequences, more than 45% of them found once; the top ten carry approximately 28%. Sequencing was done on a sample of esophageal tumor tissue. The source is a female donor with esophageal squamous cell carcinoma.

V usage is TRBV12-3 or TRBV12-4 and J usage is TRBJ2-5; D not resolved. This CDR3 is 13 amino acids long. The ends were cut back, 5 bases at V and 4 bases at J, with 11 bases in the middle. The CDR3 DNA sequence: TGTGCCAGCAGTCTTAGTAGGGTAGAGACCCAGTACTTC. This translates into CASSLSRVETQYF.

This clonotype was detected many times. The chain has TRBV24-1 and TRBJ1-5; D might be TRBD1 (5 bases). CDR1 KGHDR and CDR2 SFDVKD come from the germline V gene. Trimming took 4 bases from V and 1 from J, leaving 13 bases between them. The CDR3 loop spans 16 amino acids. CDR3 in amino acids: CATSDLPRQSNQPQHF. The CDR3 DNA sequence: TGTGCCACCAGTGACCTCCCCAGACAGAGCAATCAGCCCCAGCATTTT.

The chain uses TRBV10-1 and TRBJ2-2; 7 nucleotides agree with TRBD2. This CDR3 region has 14 residues. J gave up 4 bases and V 6 bases, and 5 bases lay outside the gene matches. The germline V gene has CDR1 WNHNN and CDR2 SYGVQD (reference sequence). CDR3 bases: TGCGCCAGCAGCTTCGGCGGGGGCACCGGGGAGCTGTTTTTT. It specifies CASSFGGGTGELFF.

CDR3 sequence reads: CASSTRLAGAADTQYF. The CDR3 DNA follows: TGTGCCAGCAGCACTAGACTAGCGGGAGCGGCAGATACGCAGTATTTT. The chain employs TRBV7-9 and TRBJ2-3; 12 bases agree with TRBD2. Trimming cost V 5 bases and J 4 bases; bases outside gene matches: 7. Germline-derived CDR1 and CDR2 are SEHNR and FQNEAQ (reference sequence). The CDR3 sequence is 16 residues long.

This clonotype came up many times. The chain carries TRBV6-1 and TRBJ1-3; tentative D call: TRBD1 (5 bases). CDR1 is MNHNS and CDR2 is SASEGT in the germline V gene. The CDR3 is 17 residues long. V dropped 10 bases and J dropped 0 bases, with 22 bases sitting between them. CDR3 sequence: CATEYQGTAVSGNTIYF. The CDR3 DNA is TGTGCCACCGAATACCAAGGGACGGCCGTCTCTGGAAACACCATATATTTT.

The rearrangement links TRBV7-2 to TRBJ2-5; possible D gene TRBD2, 5 bases. The V gene lost 7 bases and the J gene lost 5 bases, with 11 bases spanning the gap. CDR3 size: 12 residues. CDR1 and CDR2 (germline): SGHTA, FQGNSA. The CDR3 reads CASTRGRETQYF. The CDR3 DNA is TGTGCCAGCACTAGAGGGCGGGAGACCCAGTACTTC.

For this clonotype: At one of its ends the junction is not consistent with the germline gene, which may arise from a read error. The chain couples TRBV7-4 to TRBJ2-3, with D tentatively TRBD1 or TRBD2 (7 bases each). This CDR3 has 16 residues. Germline CDR1 reads SGHVT; CDR2 reads SQSDAQ. The CDR3 nucleotides read TGTGCCAGCAGCACTAGGGGGGGACAGACCTACAATGAGCAGTTCTTT. Translating gives CASSTRGGQTYNEQFF.

Concerning this clonotype itself: A much larger clone lies a single base off, so this may be a read error. This chain joins TRBV7-3 and TRBJ2-5; 7 bases map to TRBD2. The CDR3 is 15 amino acids. Losses at the gene ends were 5 bases for V and 11 bases for J; bases not matched to a gene: 17. Germline CDR1 and CDR2: SGHTA and FQGTGA. CDR3 loop: CASSPTSATHNEQYF. In DNA form, the CDR3 reads TGTGCCAGCAGCCCTACTAGCGCGACCCACAATGAGCAGTACTTC. Full variable domain (rest looked up from reference TRBV7-3 and TRBJ2-5): GAGVSQTPSNKVTEKGKYVELRCDPISGHTALYWYRQSLGQGPEFLIYFQGTGAADDSGLPNDRFFAVRPEGSVSTLKIQRTERGDSAVYLCASSPTSATHNEQYFGPGTRLLVL.

Notes on this clonotype: One end of the junction fails to match germline, which may point to a read error. V and J are TRBV7-6 and TRBJ2-7; D not resolved. Gene TRBJ2-5 matches the end of the DNA better, so the J call may be wrong. There are 13 residues in the CDR3. Germline assignment: CDR1 SGHVS and CDR2 FNYEAQ. CDR3 bases: TGTGCTAGCAGCTTTGTAGAGCAAGAGACCCAGTACTTC. Amino acid sequence: CASSFVEQETQYF.

This clonotype was recorded many times. The chain joins TRBV7-9 to TRBJ2-4; the D call may be TRBD1 or TRBD2 (6 bases each). Germline-derived CDR1 and CDR2 are SEHNR and FQNEAQ (reference sequence). The CDR3 sequence is 14 residues long. V was clipped by 5 bases and J by 9 bases, with 17 bases between them. Here the CDR3 reads CASSTTVGGSIQYF. CDR3 coding DNA: TGTGCCAGCAGCACTACGGTAGGGGGGTCCATTCAGTACTTC.

This clonotype was observed a handful of times. Lacking the conserved final phenylalanine or tryptophan, this CDR3 likely reflects a read error. The DNA is left out, because the CDR3 cannot be placed on it with certainty; the CDR3 is given as TCRdb lists it. The gene calls are TRBV7-2 and TRBJ2-7; the table's TRBD2 call for D was not verified on the DNA. Germline lookup yields CDR1 SGHTA and CDR2 FQGNSA. The CDR3 contains 17 residues when both ends are counted. The CDR3 region is CASSTRTSGYNEQFFGA.

This clonotype was seen ten or more times. This rearrangement joins TRBV5-1 to TRBJ2-1; the D is unclear. Trimming left V 3 bases short and J 7 bases short, with 8 bases between. The CDR3 length is 12 residues. In germline, CDR1 is SGHRS, CDR2 YFSETQ. The CDR3 reads CASSSMGNEQFF. The CDR3 nucleotides read TGCGCCAGCAGCTCTATGGGGAATGAGCAGTTCTTC.

CDR3 amino acids: CASSRQGEQYF. CDR3 sequence (DNA): TGTGCCAGCAGTCGGCAGGGCGAGCAGTACTTC. The chain has TRBV6-8 and TRBJ2-5; TRBD1 is a possible D gene (5 bases). Near its end, the DNA agrees better with TRBJ2-7, so the J call may be wrong. The CDR3 has 11 amino acids. The germline V gene encodes CDR1 MNHGY and CDR2 SAAAGT.